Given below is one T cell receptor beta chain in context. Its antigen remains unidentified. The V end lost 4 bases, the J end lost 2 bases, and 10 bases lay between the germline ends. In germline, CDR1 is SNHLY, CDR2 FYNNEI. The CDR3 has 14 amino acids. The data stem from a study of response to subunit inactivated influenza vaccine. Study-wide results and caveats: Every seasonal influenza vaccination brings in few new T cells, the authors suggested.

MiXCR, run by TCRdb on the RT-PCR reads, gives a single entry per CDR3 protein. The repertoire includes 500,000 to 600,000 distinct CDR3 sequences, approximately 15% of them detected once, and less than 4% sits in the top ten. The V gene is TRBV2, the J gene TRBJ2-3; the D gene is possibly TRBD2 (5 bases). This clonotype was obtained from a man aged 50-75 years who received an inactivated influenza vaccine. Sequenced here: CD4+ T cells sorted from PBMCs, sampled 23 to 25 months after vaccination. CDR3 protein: CASSAAEFTDTQYF. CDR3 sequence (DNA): TGTGCCAGCAGTGCAGCGGAATTCACAGATACGCAGTATTTT.